Listed below are T cell receptor beta chains from one sample, sequenced in a study of early T cells in non-severe SARS-CoV-2 infection. TCRdb reanalysed the 5' RACE reads using MiXCR and keeps one entry per CDR3 protein. The sample lists roughly 70,000 distinct CDR3 sequences; around 20% were seen once. Sequenced here: whole blood, sampled at baseline. The receptor set was obtained from an adult who was a healthcare worker with PCR-confirmed SARS-CoV-2 infection or an uninfected control (not recorded which). The CDR3 runs from the conserved cysteine through the conserved F or W. The D gene is left open where the match is weak. Some rows have no size entry. The others give once, few or many, or a class for an expanded clone.

cdr3_length: 15; j_call: TRBJ2-1; d_call: TRBD2; clone_size: NA; v_call: TRBV2; cdr3_nt: TGTGCCAGCAACCGAGTCAGCCCCGGGGGGGGTGAGCAGTTCTTC; cdr3_aa: CASNRVSPGGGEQFF
cdr3_length: 12; j_call: TRBJ1-4; d_call: NA; clone_size: NA; v_call: TRBV15; cdr3_nt: TGTGCCACCAGCGGTCTTAGTGAAAAACTGTTTTTT; cdr3_aa: CATSGLSEKLFF
cdr3_length: 15; j_call: TRBJ2-5; d_call: NA; clone_size: few; v_call: TRBV14; cdr3_nt: TGTGCCAGCAGCCAAGGCGTCCAGGCACTCGAGACCCAGTACTTC; cdr3_aa: CASSQGVQALETQYF
cdr3_length: 15; j_call: TRBJ2-3; d_call: TRBD1; clone_size: few; v_call: TRBV4-1; cdr3_nt: TGCGCCAGCAGCCAGGAGGGGACAGGGGTAGATACGCAGTATTTT; cdr3_aa: CASSQEGTGVDTQYF
cdr3_length: 15; j_call: TRBJ1-2; d_call: TRBD1; clone_size: NA; v_call: TRBV30; cdr3_nt: TGTGCCTGGAGCGGGACAGGCAAGGCTAACTATGGCTACACCTTC; cdr3_aa: CAWSGTGKANYGYTF
cdr3_length: 14; j_call: TRBJ2-1; d_call: TRBD2; clone_size: NA; v_call: TRBV5-5; cdr3_nt: TGTGCCAGCAGCAGTCTAGCGGGGGGCGAACAGGAGTTCTTC; cdr3_aa: CASSSLAGGEQEFF
cdr3_length: 11; j_call: TRBJ2-3; d_call: NA; clone_size: few; v_call: TRBV11-2; cdr3_nt: TGTGCCAGCAGCTTTGGGTATACGCAGTATTTT; cdr3_aa: CASSFGYTQYF
cdr3_length: 14; j_call: TRBJ1-6; d_call: NA; clone_size: few; v_call: TRBV7-9; cdr3_nt: TGTGCCAGCAGCTTTTCGGGCTTGGATTCACCCCTCCACTTT; cdr3_aa: CASSFSGLDSPLHF
cdr3_length: 12; j_call: TRBJ1-2; d_call: NA; clone_size: many; v_call: TRBV2; cdr3_nt: TGTGCCAGCAGACAGGCAACAAGTGGCTACACCTTC; cdr3_aa: CASRQATSGYTF
cdr3_length: 13; j_call: TRBJ1-1; d_call: NA; clone_size: few; v_call: TRBV4-1; cdr3_nt: TGCGCCACCCTTAAGACACAGGGAGAAAAGGCTTTCTTT; cdr3_aa: CATLKTQGEKAFF
cdr3_length: 17; j_call: TRBJ2-1; d_call: TRBD2; clone_size: many; v_call: TRBV2; cdr3_nt: TGTGCCAGCAGTGATGGGACTAGCGGGTCCTTCGTCAATGAGCAGTTCTTC; cdr3_aa: CASSDGTSGSFVNEQFF
cdr3_length: 13; j_call: TRBJ1-5; d_call: NA; clone_size: few; v_call: TRBV30; cdr3_nt: TGTGCCTGGAATCAGGGCCGCAATCAGCCCCAGCATTTT; cdr3_aa: CAWNQGRNQPQHF
cdr3_length: 17; j_call: TRBJ2-5; d_call: NA; clone_size: few; v_call: TRBV14; cdr3_nt: TGTGCCAGCAGCCAAGAAGGAGGCAGCCTATACCAAGAGACCCAGTACTTC; cdr3_aa: CASSQEGGSLYQETQYF
cdr3_length: 13; j_call: TRBJ1-5; d_call: NA; clone_size: NA; v_call: TRBV12-3/TRBV12-4; cdr3_nt: TGTGCCAGCAGTTGGACTAACAATCAGCCCCAGCATTTT; cdr3_aa: CASSWTNNQPQHF
cdr3_length: 16; j_call: TRBJ2-3; d_call: NA; clone_size: NA; v_call: TRBV5-1; cdr3_nt: TGCGCCAGCAGCTTGAACGTGGGGGCGGACACAGATACGCAGTATTTT; cdr3_aa: CASSLNVGADTDTQYF
cdr3_length: 15; j_call: TRBJ2-3; d_call: NA; clone_size: NA; v_call: TRBV10-1; cdr3_nt: TGCGCCAGCAGTGAGTTCCAAGGGGGACATGATACGCAGTATTTT; cdr3_aa: CASSEFQGGHDTQYF
cdr3_length: 16; j_call: TRBJ2-2; d_call: NA; clone_size: few; v_call: TRBV3-1; cdr3_nt: TGTGCCAGCAGCCAAGATCTCGCGGGGCGCACCGGGGAGCTGTTTTTT; cdr3_aa: CASSQDLAGRTGELFF
cdr3_length: 14; j_call: TRBJ2-7; d_call: NA; clone_size: NA; v_call: TRBV5-1; cdr3_nt: TGCGCCAGCAGCTTGAATAGCGGTTCCTACGAGCAGTACTTC; cdr3_aa: CASSLNSGSYEQYF
cdr3_length: 14; j_call: TRBJ1-2; d_call: NA; clone_size: many; v_call: TRBV7-9; cdr3_nt: TGTGCCAGCAGCTTAGGACCCCAGAAGGTGGGCTACACCTTC; cdr3_aa: CASSLGPQKVGYTF
cdr3_length: 14; j_call: TRBJ2-6; d_call: NA; clone_size: NA; v_call: TRBV18; cdr3_nt: TGTGCCAGCCTTGGTGCTAGGCAAGCCAACGTCCTGACTTTC; cdr3_aa: CASLGARQANVLTF
cdr3_length: 15; j_call: TRBJ2-2; d_call: NA; clone_size: NA; v_call: TRBV3-1; cdr3_nt: TGTGCCAGCAGCCAGGCCGGGGCCAGCACCGGGGAGCTGTTTTTT; cdr3_aa: CASSQAGASTGELFF
cdr3_length: 16; j_call: TRBJ1-5; d_call: NA; clone_size: NA; v_call: TRBV19; cdr3_nt: TGTGCCAGTAGTCCTGCTTCAGGGGTTCGCAATCAGCCCCAGCATTTT; cdr3_aa: CASSPASGVRNQPQHF
cdr3_length: 16; j_call: TRBJ2-1; d_call: TRBD2; clone_size: NA; v_call: TRBV5-1; cdr3_nt: TGCGCCAGCAGCCCCGGAGGCGCGGGGGGCCCCCAGGAGCAGTTCTTC; cdr3_aa: CASSPGGAGGPQEQFF
cdr3_length: 14; j_call: TRBJ1-1; d_call: NA; clone_size: few; v_call: TRBV7-6; cdr3_nt: TGTGCCAGCAGCTTAATAGGGGGGGACACTGAAGCTTTCTTT; cdr3_aa: CASSLIGGDTEAFF
cdr3_length: 15; j_call: TRBJ2-5; d_call: NA; clone_size: NA; v_call: TRBV28; cdr3_nt: TGTGCCAGCAGCGATACAAGGGGGGGGAGGAAGACCCAGTACTTC; cdr3_aa: CASSDTRGGRKTQYF
cdr3_length: 16; j_call: TRBJ2-5; d_call: TRBD1; clone_size: few; v_call: TRBV5-4; cdr3_nt: TGTGCCAGCAGCATCAACAGGGGGCTAGGTCCAGAGACCCAGTACTTC; cdr3_aa: CASSINRGLGPETQYF
cdr3_length: 16; j_call: TRBJ1-5; d_call: NA; clone_size: many; v_call: TRBV19; cdr3_nt: TGTGCCAGTAGTATTTCCCCGGGGTGGACCAATCAGCCCCAGCATTTT; cdr3_aa: CASSISPGWTNQPQHF
cdr3_length: 13; j_call: TRBJ1-6; d_call: NA; clone_size: many; v_call: TRBV6-6; cdr3_nt: TGTGCCAGCAGTTACTCGAGGGATTCACCCCTCCACTTT; cdr3_aa: CASSYSRDSPLHF
cdr3_length: 13; j_call: TRBJ2-1; d_call: NA; clone_size: few; v_call: TRBV7-8; cdr3_nt: TGTGCCAGCAGCTTACTCGGGGATGGGGAGCAGTTCTTC; cdr3_aa: CASSLLGDGEQFF
cdr3_length: 13; j_call: TRBJ2-4; d_call: TRBD2; clone_size: NA; v_call: TRBV6-1; cdr3_nt: TGTGCCAGCAGACTAGCGGCCAAAAACATTCAGTACTTC; cdr3_aa: CASRLAAKNIQYF
cdr3_length: 11; j_call: TRBJ2-1; d_call: NA; clone_size: NA; v_call: TRBV20-1; cdr3_nt: TGCAGTGCTAGGGAGTACAATGAGCAGTTCTTC; cdr3_aa: CSAREYNEQFF
cdr3_length: 15; j_call: TRBJ1-2; d_call: TRBD1; clone_size: once; v_call: TRBV12-3/TRBV12-4; cdr3_nt: TGTGCCAGCAGTTCCCCCCGGACAGGGAAGGATGGCTACACCTTC; cdr3_aa: CASSSPRTGKDGYTF
cdr3_length: 17; j_call: TRBJ2-1; d_call: NA; clone_size: few; v_call: TRBV6-1; cdr3_nt: TGTGCCAGCAGTGAGCAGACAGGCCCAAGACCCTACAATGAGCAGTTCTTC; cdr3_aa: CASSEQTGPRPYNEQFF
cdr3_length: 12; j_call: TRBJ2-7; d_call: NA; clone_size: few; v_call: TRBV25-1; cdr3_nt: TGTGCCAGCAGCTATCAATCCTACGAGCAGTACTTC; cdr3_aa: CASSYQSYEQYF
cdr3_length: 13; j_call: TRBJ2-1; d_call: NA; clone_size: NA; v_call: TRBV2; cdr3_nt: TGTGCCAGCAGTGTCGAGTTTGGCAATGAGCAGTTCTTC; cdr3_aa: CASSVEFGNEQFF
cdr3_length: 14; j_call: TRBJ1-1; d_call: TRBD1; clone_size: NA; v_call: TRBV7-9; cdr3_nt: TGTGCCAGCAGCAAGGGACAGGGGAACACTGAAGCTTTCTTT; cdr3_aa: CASSKGQGNTEAFF
cdr3_length: 15; j_call: TRBJ2-5; d_call: NA; clone_size: few; v_call: TRBV28; cdr3_nt: TGTGCCAGCAGTTTCAGCAGGGTGGGTAAAGAGACCCAGTACTTC; cdr3_aa: CASSFSRVGKETQYF
cdr3_length: 12; j_call: TRBJ2-2; d_call: NA; clone_size: NA; v_call: TRBV30; cdr3_nt: TGTGCCTGGAGTATCGGGGCCGGGGAGCTGTTTTTT; cdr3_aa: CAWSIGAGELFF
cdr3_length: 13; j_call: TRBJ2-2; d_call: NA; clone_size: many; v_call: TRBV7-2; cdr3_nt: TGTGCCAGCAGCTTAGGCCCGACCGGGGAGCTGTTTTTT; cdr3_aa: CASSLGPTGELFF
cdr3_length: 15; j_call: TRBJ1-2; d_call: NA; clone_size: few; v_call: TRBV4-1; cdr3_nt: TGCGCCAGCAGCCAAGACACATTCCTTGACTATGGCTACACCTTC; cdr3_aa: CASSQDTFLDYGYTF
cdr3_length: 14; j_call: TRBJ2-3; d_call: TRBD2; clone_size: NA; v_call: TRBV4-1; cdr3_nt: TGCGCCAGCAGCCTCGGGACTACCACAGATACGCAGTATTTT; cdr3_aa: CASSLGTTTDTQYF
cdr3_length: 16; j_call: TRBJ1-1; d_call: NA; clone_size: many; v_call: TRBV7-7; cdr3_nt: TGTGCCAGCAGCTTACGACAAACCGGCGCGGACACTGAAGCTTTCTTT; cdr3_aa: CASSLRQTGADTEAFF
cdr3_length: 13; j_call: TRBJ2-7; d_call: TRBD1; clone_size: many; v_call: TRBV6-6; cdr3_nt: TGTGCCAGCAGTTACGGGACAGAGAACGGGCAGTACTTC; cdr3_aa: CASSYGTENGQYF
cdr3_length: 12; j_call: TRBJ2-7; d_call: TRBD1; clone_size: NA; v_call: TRBV27; cdr3_nt: TGTGCCAGCGGGACAGGGGCCTACGAGCAGTACTTC; cdr3_aa: CASGTGAYEQYF
cdr3_length: 15; j_call: TRBJ1-1; d_call: NA; clone_size: NA; v_call: TRBV5-1; cdr3_nt: TGCGCCAGCAGCTTGGCCATCTCCTCGGGGACCGTAGCTTTCTTT; cdr3_aa: CASSLAISSGTVAFF
cdr3_length: 15; j_call: TRBJ1-2; d_call: NA; clone_size: NA; v_call: TRBV12-3/TRBV12-4; cdr3_nt: TGTGCCAGCAGTTTTGGCCGCTTATTGGACTATGGCTACACCTTC; cdr3_aa: CASSFGRLLDYGYTF
cdr3_length: 13; j_call: TRBJ2-2; d_call: NA; clone_size: NA; v_call: TRBV7-3; cdr3_nt: TGTGCCAGCAGCTTAACGATGGTCGGGGAGCTGTTTTTT; cdr3_aa: CASSLTMVGELFF
cdr3_length: 14; j_call: TRBJ1-5; d_call: NA; clone_size: few; v_call: TRBV3-1; cdr3_nt: TGTGCCAGCAGCCAAGCCGCGATTAATCAGCCCCAGCATTTT; cdr3_aa: CASSQAAINQPQHF
cdr3_length: 11; j_call: TRBJ1-1; d_call: NA; clone_size: NA; v_call: TRBV6-2/TRBV6-3; cdr3_nt: TGTGCCAGCAGTTACTACGCTACGGCTTTCTTT; cdr3_aa: CASSYYATAFF
cdr3_length: 16; j_call: TRBJ2-2; d_call: TRBD2; clone_size: many; v_call: TRBV2; cdr3_nt: TGTGCCAGCAGACTAGCGGGGGGGCCGGTCACCGGGGAGCTGTTTTTT; cdr3_aa: CASRLAGGPVTGELFF
cdr3_length: 13; j_call: TRBJ2-7; d_call: NA; clone_size: NA; v_call: TRBV7-2; cdr3_nt: TGTGCCAGCAGCTTAAGGGCTTCCTACGAGCAGTACTTC; cdr3_aa: CASSLRASYEQYF
cdr3_length: 14; j_call: TRBJ1-1; d_call: NA; clone_size: NA; v_call: TRBV6-5; cdr3_nt: TGTGCCAGCAGTTATCGAGGCAGGGACACTGAAGCTTTCTTT; cdr3_aa: CASSYRGRDTEAFF
cdr3_length: 13; j_call: TRBJ1-1; d_call: NA; clone_size: NA; v_call: TRBV20-1; cdr3_nt: TGCAGTGCTAGAGGAGTCTCTCCGGCTGAAGCTTTCTTT; cdr3_aa: CSARGVSPAEAFF
cdr3_length: 12; j_call: TRBJ2-5; d_call: TRBD2; clone_size: few; v_call: TRBV12-3/TRBV12-4; cdr3_nt: TGTGCCTCCGGGGGACTACAAGAGACCCAGTACTTC; cdr3_aa: CASGGLQETQYF
cdr3_length: 14; j_call: TRBJ2-7; d_call: NA; clone_size: NA; v_call: TRBV30; cdr3_nt: TGTGCCTGGAGTGTCAGGCATAAGCCCGGCGAGCAGTACTTC; cdr3_aa: CAWSVRHKPGEQYF
cdr3_length: 13; j_call: TRBJ1-1; d_call: NA; clone_size: many; v_call: TRBV7-8; cdr3_nt: TGTGCCAGCAGTTACAGAACGGACACTGAAGCTTTCTTT; cdr3_aa: CASSYRTDTEAFF
cdr3_length: 16; j_call: TRBJ1-5; d_call: NA; clone_size: NA; v_call: TRBV2; cdr3_nt: TGTGCCAGCAGCTCTCATCCGGGACCGAGCAATCAGCCCCAGCATTTT; cdr3_aa: CASSSHPGPSNQPQHF
cdr3_length: 11; j_call: TRBJ2-5; d_call: NA; clone_size: few; v_call: TRBV7-9; cdr3_nt: TGTACCCTCGGGCGGCAAGAGACCCAGTACTTC; cdr3_aa: CTLGRQETQYF
cdr3_length: 13; j_call: TRBJ1-5; d_call: NA; clone_size: NA; v_call: TRBV6-1; cdr3_nt: TGTGCCAGCATGGAGACCAACAATCAGCCCCAGCATTTT; cdr3_aa: CASMETNNQPQHF